Here is one TCR beta chain with its context. As yet, its antigen is unknown. It was with a sample-barcoded 5' primer and a J-beta primer mix that a second PCR of roughly 7 to 12 cycles was run. Each cDNA molecule was tagged by a template-switch adaptor that had 12 random nucleotides. Every sample produced at least 2.5 million CDR3-containing paired-end reads. From the 5' RACE reads, TCRdb called clonotypes with MiXCR, one entry per CDR3 protein. The table records roughly 830,000 distinct CDR3 sequences, around two thirds of them present only once. The germline V gene has CDR1 MDHEN and CDR2 SYDVKM. This CDR3 comprises 15 residues. V lost 4 bases to trimming and J lost 3 bases, with 15 bases between them. This entry is derived from a study of blood T cells in healthy people across ages. Each sample gave at least 6.5 million isolated PBMCs. Overall study results and limits: The recorded TCR beta diversity per million T cells decreased in a roughly linear manner with age.

This sequence joins TRBV28 and TRBJ1-1, with a weak D call TRBD1 (5 bases). The sample consisted of blood. This TCR came from a man aged 25 to 40 in good health. The CDR3 protein is CASSSAGNRDTEAFF. The DNA of the CDR3 is TGTGCCAGCAGTTCTGCAGGGAATCGGGACACTGAAGCTTTCTTT.